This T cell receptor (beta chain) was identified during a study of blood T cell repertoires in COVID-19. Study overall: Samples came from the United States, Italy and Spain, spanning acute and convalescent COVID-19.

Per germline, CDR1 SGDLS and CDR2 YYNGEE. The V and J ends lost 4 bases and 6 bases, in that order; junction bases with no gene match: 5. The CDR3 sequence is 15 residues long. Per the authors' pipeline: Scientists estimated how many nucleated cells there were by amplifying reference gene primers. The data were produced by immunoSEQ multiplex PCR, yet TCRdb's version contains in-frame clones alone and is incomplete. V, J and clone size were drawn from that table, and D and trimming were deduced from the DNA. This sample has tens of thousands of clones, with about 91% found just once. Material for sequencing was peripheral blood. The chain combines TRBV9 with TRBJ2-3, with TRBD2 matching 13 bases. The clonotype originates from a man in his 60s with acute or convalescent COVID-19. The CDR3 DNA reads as TGTGCCAGCAGCTACGGACTAGCGGGAGCCGATACGCAGTATTTT. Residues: CASSYGLAGADTQYF.